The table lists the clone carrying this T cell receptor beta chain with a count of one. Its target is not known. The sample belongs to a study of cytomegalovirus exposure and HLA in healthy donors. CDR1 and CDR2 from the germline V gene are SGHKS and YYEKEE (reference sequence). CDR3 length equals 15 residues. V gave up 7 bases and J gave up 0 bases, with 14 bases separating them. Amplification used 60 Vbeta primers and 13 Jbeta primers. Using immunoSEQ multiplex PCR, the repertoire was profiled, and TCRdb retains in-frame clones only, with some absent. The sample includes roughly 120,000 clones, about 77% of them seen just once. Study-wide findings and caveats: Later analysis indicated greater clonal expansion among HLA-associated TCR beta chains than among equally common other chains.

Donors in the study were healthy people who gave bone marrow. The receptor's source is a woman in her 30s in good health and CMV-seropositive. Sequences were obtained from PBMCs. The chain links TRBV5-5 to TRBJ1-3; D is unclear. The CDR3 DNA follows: TGTGCCAGCTTCCGAGGTGAGCCCTCTGGAAACACCATATATTTT. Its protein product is CASFRGEPSGNTIYF.